This T cell receptor (beta chain) was identified during a study of blood T cell repertoires in COVID-19. Some clones are missing from TCRdb's copy, which holds only in-frame ones; the method was immunoSEQ multiplex PCR. The sample consists of roughly 200,000 clones, 78% of them appearing once. CDR1 and CDR2 from the germline V gene are SGHDT and YYEEEE. The CDR3 loop spans 13 amino acids. V shed 4 bases and J shed 1 base, with 5 bases lying between them. With regard to this clone: Distinct nucleotide sequences in the sample also encode this CDR3.

The gene calls are TRBV5-6 and TRBJ2-2; maybe TRBD2 (5 bases). The origin of this receptor is an elderly woman with active or convalescent COVID-19. The sequenced material came from peripheral blood. CDR3: CASSRGNTGELFF. The CDR3 coding sequence is TGTGCCAGCAGCCGGGGGAACACCGGGGAGCTGTTTTTT.